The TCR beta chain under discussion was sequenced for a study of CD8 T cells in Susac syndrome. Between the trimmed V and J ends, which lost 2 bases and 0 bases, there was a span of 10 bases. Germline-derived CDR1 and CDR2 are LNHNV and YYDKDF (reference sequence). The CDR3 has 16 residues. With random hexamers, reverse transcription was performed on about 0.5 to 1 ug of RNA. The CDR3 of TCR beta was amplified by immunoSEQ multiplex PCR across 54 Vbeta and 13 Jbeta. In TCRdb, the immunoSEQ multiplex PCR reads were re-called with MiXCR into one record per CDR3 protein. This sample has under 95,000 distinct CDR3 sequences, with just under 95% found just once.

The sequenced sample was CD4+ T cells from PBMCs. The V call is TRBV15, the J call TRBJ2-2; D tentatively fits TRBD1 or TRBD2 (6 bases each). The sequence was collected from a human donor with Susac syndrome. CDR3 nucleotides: TGTGCCACCAGCAGAACGGGGGCAGCGAACACCGGGGAGCTGTTTTTT. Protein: CATSRTGAANTGELFF.